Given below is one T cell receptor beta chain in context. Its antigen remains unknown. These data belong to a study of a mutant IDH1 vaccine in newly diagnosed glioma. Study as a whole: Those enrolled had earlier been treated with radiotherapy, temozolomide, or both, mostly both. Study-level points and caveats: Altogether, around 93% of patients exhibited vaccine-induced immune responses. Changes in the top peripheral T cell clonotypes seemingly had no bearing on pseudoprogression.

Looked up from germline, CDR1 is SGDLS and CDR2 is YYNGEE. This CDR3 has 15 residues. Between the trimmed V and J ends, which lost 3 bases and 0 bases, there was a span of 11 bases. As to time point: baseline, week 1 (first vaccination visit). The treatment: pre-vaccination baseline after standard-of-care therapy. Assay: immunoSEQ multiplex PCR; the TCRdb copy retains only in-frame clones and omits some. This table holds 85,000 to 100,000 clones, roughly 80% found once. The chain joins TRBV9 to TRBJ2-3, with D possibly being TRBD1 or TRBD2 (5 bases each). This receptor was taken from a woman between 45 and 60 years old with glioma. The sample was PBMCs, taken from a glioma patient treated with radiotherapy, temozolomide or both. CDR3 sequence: CASSGGRTSTDTQYF. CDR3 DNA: TGTGCCAGCAGCGGGGGACGGACTAGCACAGATACGCAGTATTTT.